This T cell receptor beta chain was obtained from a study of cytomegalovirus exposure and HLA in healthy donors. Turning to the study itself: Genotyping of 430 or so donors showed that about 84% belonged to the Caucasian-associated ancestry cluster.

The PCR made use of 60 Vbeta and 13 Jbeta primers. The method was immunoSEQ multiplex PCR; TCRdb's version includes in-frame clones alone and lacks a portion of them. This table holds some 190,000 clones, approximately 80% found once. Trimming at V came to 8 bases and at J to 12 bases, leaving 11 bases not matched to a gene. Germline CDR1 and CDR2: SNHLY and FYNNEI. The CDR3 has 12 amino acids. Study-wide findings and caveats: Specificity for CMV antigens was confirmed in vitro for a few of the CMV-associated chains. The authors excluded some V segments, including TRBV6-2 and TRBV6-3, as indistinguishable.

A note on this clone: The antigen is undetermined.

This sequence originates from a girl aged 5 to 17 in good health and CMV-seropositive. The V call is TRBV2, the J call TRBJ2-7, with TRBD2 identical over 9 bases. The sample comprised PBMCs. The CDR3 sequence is CASGGSGRLGYF. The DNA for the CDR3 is TGTGCCAGCGGAGGGAGCGGGAGGCTTGGGTACTTC. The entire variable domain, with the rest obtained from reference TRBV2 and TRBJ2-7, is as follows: EPEVTQTPSHQVTQMGQEVILRCVPISNHLYFYWYRQILGQKVEFLVSFYNNEISEKSEIFDDQFSVERPDGSNFTLKIRSTKLEDSAMYFCASGGSGRLGYFGPGTRLTVT.